The 18 T cell receptor beta chains listed next were all sequenced from one sample in a study of blood T cells in healthy people across ages (dated by TCRdb to about 2015). To prepare the library, 5' RACE was applied. A second PCR of roughly 7 to 11 cycles was performed with a sample-barcoded 5' primer and a J-beta primer mix. TCRdb redid the processing of the public reads, applying fastp at Q25 and MiXCR, and retained in-frame beta chains. Under each unique CDR3 protein, matching rows form one entry showing the most common genes and DNA. The sample records 1,800,000 or so distinct CDR3 sequences, about 39% of which are singletons. 23% of the sample lies in the top ten. Sample: blood. Every receptor here comes from a human donor in good health.

The chain combines TRBV5-5 with TRBJ2-7; 8 bases fit TRBD1. CDR1 is SGHKS, CDR2 YYEKEE, per germline (reference sequence). The CDR3 is 15 residues long. Trimming at V came to 2 bases and at J to 2 bases, leaving 6 bases not matched to a gene. CDR3 nucleotides: TGTGCCAGCAGCTTTCTGGGGACAGGTCCCTACGAGCAGTACTTC. Translating it yields CASSFLGTGPYEQYF.

This clonotype has more than one count but fewer than ten. The chain carries TRBV4-3 and TRBJ2-2; no reliable D call. This CDR3 spans 14 amino acids. The germline V gene encodes CDR1 LGHNA and CDR2 YSLEER. The V gene lost 3 bases and the J gene lost 3 bases, with 8 bases spanning the gap. CDR3 DNA: TGCGCCAGCAGCCATAACACGGACACCGGGGAGCTGTTTTTT. It specifies CASSHNTDTGELFF.

V and J are TRBV20-1 and TRBJ2-4; D remains ambiguous. The DNA end is more similar to TRBJ2-7, so the J call may be wrong. In germline, CDR1 is DFQATT, CDR2 SNEGSKA (reference sequence). This CDR3 spans 13 amino acids. The CDR3 region has the DNA TGCAGTGCTGAAAGACCCCTTTCCTACGAGCAGTACTTC. Translated, it gives CSAERPLSYEQYF.

This chain uses TRBV6-2 or TRBV6-3 with TRBJ1-2; 7 nucleotides align to TRBD1. Germline trimming cut 6 bases from V and 6 bases from J; bases unmatched to any gene: 4. Germline CDR1 MNHEY, CDR2 SVGEGT. The CDR3 consists of 12 residues. The CDR3 nucleotides are TGTGCCAGCAGCGACAGGGCCCATGGCTACACCTTC. Translating it yields CASSDRAHGYTF.

J is TRBJ2-7 and V is TRBV7-9; D ambiguous. The CDR3 is 14 amino acids. V was trimmed by 5 bases and J by 4 bases, leaving 15 bases between them. The germline gives CDR1 SEHNR, CDR2 FQNEAQ (reference sequence). CDR3 in DNA: TGTGCCAGCAGCCCAAGATCCGGGTCTTACGAGCAGTACTTC. Translation: CASSPRSGSYEQYF.

This clonotype has only a few counts. Relative to the germline gene, one junction end is altered; a read error may explain this. V and J are TRBV6-2 or TRBV6-3 and TRBJ2-6, with a tentative D call TRBD2 (6 bases). The CDR3 loop spans 21 amino acids. CDR1 is MNHEY and CDR2 is SVGEGT in the germline V gene. In DNA form, the CDR3 reads TGTACCAGCAGTTACAAACCGTCGCTCGGGAGACCACGCTCTGGGGCCAACGTCCTGACTTTC. Its translation is CTSSYKPSLGRPRSGANVLTF.

The chain combines TRBV5-1 with TRBJ2-7, with TRBD2 matching over 15 bases. Germline V CDR1 and CDR2: SGHRS, YFSETQ. The CDR3 spans 17 residues. The junction had 6 bases not matched to a gene; V was cut back by 3 bases and J by 2 bases. CDR3 DNA sequence: TGCGCCAGCAGCTGGACTAGCGGGGGGGCCCATCCCTACGAGCAGTACTTC. Translating gives CASSWTSGGAHPYEQYF.

The sample holds a few counts of this clonotype. V gene TRBV12-3 or TRBV12-4 combines with J gene TRBJ2-1; TRBD2 agrees at 8 bases. Unmatched junction bases numbered 15, after V lost 8 bases and J lost 9 bases. This CDR3 contains 15 residues. Written as DNA, the CDR3 is TGTGCCAGCTCAAAAACGGGGGGGTCGGAGGGTGAGCAGTTCTTC. Amino acid sequence: CASSKTGGSEGEQFF.

This clonotype was seen only a few times. The chain uses TRBV4-3 and TRBJ2-7; D may be TRBD1 (5 bases). CDR1 and CDR2 (germline): LGHNA, YSLEER. This CDR3 comprises 13 residues. Trimming removed 4 bases at V and 3 bases at J, with 10 bases between. The CDR3, as DNA: TGCGCCAGCAGCCTACAGGTTAACTACGAGCAGTACTTC. Amino acid sequence: CASSLQVNYEQYF.

V and J are TRBV29-1 and TRBJ1-2; D not certain. The CDR3 is 12 amino acids. V lost 3 bases, J lost 4 bases, and 9 bases lay in between. In germline, CDR1 is SQVTM, CDR2 ANQGSEA. The CDR3 region is CSVELQIYGYTF. In DNA form, the CDR3 reads TGCAGCGTTGAGTTACAGATCTATGGCTACACCTTC. The whole variable domain, remainder taken from reference TRBV29-1 and TRBJ1-2, is SAVISQKPSRDICQRGTSLTIQCQVDSQVTMMFWYRQQPGQSLTLIATANQGSEATYESGFVIDKFPISRPNLTFSTLTVSNMSPEDSSIYLCSVELQIYGYTFGSGTRLTVV.

The chain joins TRBV7-9 to TRBJ2-3; the D is unclear. The CDR3 runs 15 residues. The germline V gene encodes CDR1 SEHNR and CDR2 FQNEAQ (reference sequence). The germline V and J ends were trimmed by 5 bases and 1 base, with 13 bases remaining between them. The CDR3: CASSPKILGTDTQYF. In nucleotides, the CDR3 is TGTGCCAGCAGCCCGAAGATCCTTGGCACAGATACGCAGTATTTT.

The chain recombines TRBV6-2 or TRBV6-3 with TRBJ2-5, with 8 bases lining up with TRBD1. The germline CDR1 and CDR2 sequences are MNHEY and SVGEGT. The CDR3 runs to 17 residues. Trimming at V came to 0 bases and at J to 2 bases, leaving 8 bases not matched to a gene. In DNA, the CDR3 is TGTGCCAGCAGTTACTCGAATCAGGGGGCAAGGCAAGAGACCCAGTACTTC. Translating gives CASSYSNQGARQETQYF.

This clonotype was picked up a small number of times. V and J are TRBV27 and TRBJ2-6; tentative D call: TRBD1 (7 bases). With 2 bases removed from V and 0 bases from J, the gap between germline ends came to 14 bases. Per the germline V gene, CDR1 is MNHEY and CDR2 is SMNVEV (reference sequence). The CDR3 consists of 18 residues. The CDR3 loop reads CASSLITGDFSGANVLTF. The CDR3 DNA sequence: TGTGCCAGCAGTTTAATTACAGGGGACTTCTCTGGGGCCAACGTCCTGACTTTC. Full variable domain (outside the CDR3, taken from reference TRBV27 and TRBJ2-6): EAQVTQNPRYLITVTGKKLTVTCSQNMNHEYMSWYRQDPGLGLRQIYYSMNVEVTDKGDVPEGYKVSRKEKRNFPLILESPSPNQTSLYFCASSLITGDFSGANVLTFGAGSRLTVL.

The chain links TRBV5-6 to TRBJ2-7; tentatively, D is TRBD1 (6 bases). CDR3 length: 15 residues. Germline loops: CDR1 SGHDT, CDR2 YYEEEE. V was shortened by 0 bases and J by 3 bases, with 13 bases between the two germline ends. CDR3 sequence reads: CASSLGTVEGYEQYF. The DNA for the CDR3 is TGTGCCAGCAGCTTGGGGACAGTCGAAGGCTACGAGCAGTACTTC.

The chain links TRBV5-1 to TRBJ2-1, with TRBD2 matching 8 bases. Germline-derived CDR1 and CDR2 are SGHRS and YFSETQ. Trimming cost V 4 bases and J 1 base; bases outside gene matches: 16. This CDR3 region has 19 residues. This CDR3 is CASSPRQGPGLASYNEQFF. The CDR3 DNA follows: TGCGCCAGCAGCCCCCGGCAGGGTCCCGGACTAGCATCCTACAATGAGCAGTTCTTC.

The CDR3, as DNA: TGTGCCAGCAGCCAAGACCCTTCGGACACTTACTCCTACGAGCAGTACTTC. This codes for CASSQDPSDTYSYEQYF. The chain has TRBV3-1 and TRBJ2-7, with D possibly TRBD1 on 5 matching bases. V was cut by 0 bases and J by 0 bases, with 15 bases left in between. This CDR3 comprises 17 residues. Germline V gives CDR1 LGHDT, CDR2 YNNKEL (reference sequence).

There are a few counts of this clonotype. The chain joins TRBV30 to TRBJ2-4; 7 bases match TRBD1. The CDR3 has 12 amino acids. Per germline, CDR1 GTSNPN and CDR2 SVGIG (reference sequence). With 2 bases clipped from V and 9 bases from J, the junction kept 4 bases outside the gene matches. For the CDR3, the DNA is TGTGCCTGGAGTTTGGGACAGAGCATTCAGTACTTC. Translating it yields CAWSLGQSIQYF.

This clonotype has just a few counts. The chain's CDR3 is CASSRRRVDEKLFF. CDR3 nucleotide sequence: TGCGCCAGCAGTCGTCGTAGAGTGGATGAAAAACTGTTTTTT. The rearrangement uses TRBV10-2 and TRBJ1-4; D remains unclear. The CDR3 runs to 14 residues. V was cut by 5 bases and J by 6 bases, with 13 bases left in between. Germline CDR1 is WSHSY and CDR2 is SAAADI.